These 14 T cell receptor beta chains were sequenced from one sample in a study of cytotoxic CD8 clonotypes in ibrutinib-treated CLL. TCRdb's copy holds only in-frame clones and misses some; the assay was immunoSEQ multiplex PCR. The table includes roughly 52,000 clones, approximately 50% detected once. This specimen consisted of PBMCs, obtained after 12 months of ibrutinib treatment. The source of these receptors is a human donor with chronic lymphocytic leukemia.

This clone occurred a few times. The J gene is TRBJ2-1, the V gene TRBV18; 10 bases fit TRBD2. The ends lost 3 bases at V and 9 bases at J; junction bases unmatched: 2. This CDR3 region has 13 residues. Germline V gene data show CDR1 as KGHSH and CDR2 as LQKENI. DNA for the CDR3: TGTGCCAGCTCACCGGTAGCGGGGGGTGAGCAGTTCTTC. The encoded protein is CASSPVAGGEQFF.

The J gene is TRBJ2-5, the V gene TRBV5-1; D is perhaps TRBD1 (7 bases). V lost 4 bases and J 4 bases, leaving 14 bases between the germline ends. The CDR3 extends over 14 amino acids. Germline assignment: CDR1 SGHRS and CDR2 YFSETQ. The CDR3 region is CASSPGTAGETQYF. Here the CDR3 DNA reads TGCGCCAGCAGCCCTGGGACAGCGGGAGAGACCCAGTACTTC.

The chain joins TRBV15 to TRBJ2-3; 15 positions match TRBD2. In germline, CDR1 is LNHNV, CDR2 YYDKDF (reference sequence). V gave up 3 bases and J gave up 10 bases; unmatched junction bases: 20. The CDR3 consists of 20 residues. CDR3 residues: CATSSRTDGTSGRPRVAQYF. CDR3 DNA: TGTGCCACCAGCAGCCGGACAGATGGGACTAGCGGGAGGCCGCGGGTGGCGCAGTATTTT.

The chain uses TRBV9 and TRBJ2-1, with D possibly matching TRBD2 (6 bases). The CDR3 spans 14 residues. The germline V and J ends were trimmed by 2 bases and 6 bases, with 12 bases remaining between them. From germline, CDR1 is SGDLS and CDR2 YYNGEE. CDR3 nucleotides: TGTGCCAGCAGCGTTCCGGGACTGGGCAATGAGCAGTTCTTC. Translated, it gives CASSVPGLGNEQFF.

This clone was counted a few times. The CDR3 nucleotides are TGTGCCAGCAGTGGGTCCTCAGATACGCAGTATTTT. Its protein is CASSGSSDTQYF. V and J are TRBV2 and TRBJ2-3, with D unresolved. The CDR3 loop spans 12 amino acids. V was cut by 4 bases and J by 4 bases, with 6 bases left in between. Germline V gene sequence: CDR1 SNHLY, CDR2 FYNNEI.

This sequence joins TRBV27 and TRBJ2-7, with a weak D call TRBD1 (5 bases). Germline V CDR1 and CDR2: MNHEY, SMNVEV (reference sequence). Trimming left V 6 bases short and J 0 bases short, with 12 bases between. The CDR3 runs to 14 residues. CDR3 nucleotide sequence: TGTGCCAGCAGGCAGGGTCTAGGCTCCTACGAGCAGTACTTC. Its translation: CASRQGLGSYEQYF.

This clone was found many times. The chain is built from TRBV5-1 and TRBJ1-2; 7 bases agree with TRBD1. Germline values: CDR1 SGHRS, CDR2 YFSETQ. V lost 7 bases and J lost 6; bases outside the gene matches: 12. The CDR3 has 14 amino acids. In nucleotides, the CDR3 is TGCGCCAGCGGGTTTTCCGGGACAGTAAATGGCTACACCTTC. Translating gives CASGFSGTVNGYTF.

The chain combines TRBV5-6 with TRBJ1-5, with D maybe TRBD1 (6 bases). CDR1 is SGHDT and CDR2 is YYEEEE in the germline V gene. Trimming stripped 2 bases from V and 7 bases from J, with 13 bases between. This CDR3 contains 14 residues. The CDR3 DNA reads as TGTGCCAGCAGCTTCTTTACAGGGTCCCAGCCCCAGCATTTT. Translating it yields CASSFFTGSQPQHF.

The sample holds one count of this clone. V is TRBV4-1 and J is TRBJ1-1, with no clear D. The germline V and J ends were trimmed by 0 bases and 0 bases, with 11 bases remaining between them. The germline CDR1 and CDR2 sequences are MGHRA and YSYEKL. There are 16 residues in the CDR3. The CDR3 protein is CASSQEIIGMNTEAFF. The CDR3 region has the DNA TGCGCCAGCAGCCAAGAGATCATAGGGATGAACACTGAAGCTTTCTTT.

The chain joins TRBV5-6 to TRBJ2-1; TRBD2 matches 7 bases. CDR3 length: 16 residues. Looked up from germline, CDR1 is SGHDT and CDR2 is YYEEEE. Trimming cost V 2 bases and J 4 bases; bases outside gene matches: 9. The CDR3 region is CASSFGGGSRYNEQFF. The CDR3 coding sequence is TGTGCCAGCAGCTTTGGAGGCGGGAGTAGGTACAATGAGCAGTTCTTC. Complete variable domain (other parts from reference TRBV5-6 and TRBJ2-1): DAGVTQSPTHLIKTRGQQVTLRCSPKSGHDTVSWYQQALGQGPQFIFQYYEEEERQRGNFPDRFSGHQFPNYSSELNVNALLLGDSALYLCASSFGGGSRYNEQFFGPGTRLTVL.

This chain connects TRBV5-6 to TRBJ1-2, with 11 bases fitting TRBD1. The CDR3 is 14 residues long. CDR1 SGHDT and CDR2 YYEEEE come from the germline V gene. With 4 bases clipped from V and 8 bases from J, the junction kept 7 bases outside the gene matches. The CDR3 reads CASSPWDRGRGYTF. Written as DNA, the CDR3 is TGTGCCAGCAGCCCATGGGACAGGGGGAGGGGCTACACCTTC.

This clone has just a few counts. The rearrangement joins TRBV2 to TRBJ2-2; possible D gene TRBD1, 6 bases. Trimming shortened V by 4 bases and J by 1 base, and 10 bases separated the two germline ends. Germline loops: CDR1 SNHLY, CDR2 FYNNEI. The CDR3 contains 15 residues. The CDR3 protein is CASSAMGQNTGELFF. The CDR3, as DNA: TGTGCCAGCAGTGCTATGGGACAGAACACCGGGGAGCTGTTTTTT.

The rearrangement joins TRBV19 to TRBJ1-5, with a tentative D call TRBD1 (6 bases). The germline V gene has CDR1 LNHDA and CDR2 SQIVND (reference sequence). V was cut by 3 bases and J by 5 bases, with 20 bases left in between. This CDR3 has 17 amino acids. The CDR3 coding sequence is TGTGCCAGTAGTATCCCCGGGACCCCGAGGGGGTATCAGCCCCAGCATTTT. It is translated as CASSIPGTPRGYQPQHF. Full variable domain (remainder filled in from reference TRBV19 and TRBJ1-5): DGGITQSPKYLFRKEGQNVTLSCEQNLNHDAMYWYRQDPGQGLRLIYYSQIVNDFQKGDIAEGYSVSREKKESFPLTVTSAQKNPTAFYLCASSIPGTPRGYQPQHFGDGTRLSIL.

The CDR3 sequence: CAAQEDWEQFF. CDR3 in DNA: TGTGCCGCCCAGGAGGACTGGGAGCAGTTCTTC. The V call is TRBV10-3, the J call TRBJ2-1, with D possibly TRBD2 on 5 matching bases. The V end was cut by 11 bases, the J end by 10 bases, with 15 bases between. The CDR3 has 11 amino acids. The germline V gene has CDR1 ENHRY and CDR2 SYGVKD.